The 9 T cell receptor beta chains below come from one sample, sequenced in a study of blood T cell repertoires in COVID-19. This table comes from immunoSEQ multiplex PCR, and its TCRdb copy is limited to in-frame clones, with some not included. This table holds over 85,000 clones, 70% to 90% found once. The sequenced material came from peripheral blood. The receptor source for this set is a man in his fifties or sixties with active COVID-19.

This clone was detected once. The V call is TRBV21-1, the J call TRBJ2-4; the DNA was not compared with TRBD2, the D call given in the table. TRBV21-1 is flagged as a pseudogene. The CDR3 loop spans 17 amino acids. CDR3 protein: CASNPRLGLLAKNIQYF. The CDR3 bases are TGTGCCAGCAACCCGAGGTTGGGACTCCTAGCCAAAAACATTCAGTACTTC.

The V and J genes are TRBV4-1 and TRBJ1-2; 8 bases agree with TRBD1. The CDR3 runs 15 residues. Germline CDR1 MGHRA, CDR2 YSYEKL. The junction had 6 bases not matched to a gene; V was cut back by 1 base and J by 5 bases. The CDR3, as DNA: TGCGCCAGCAGCCAAGGACAGGGGCTATCATATGGCTACACCTTC. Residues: CASSQGQGLSYGYTF.

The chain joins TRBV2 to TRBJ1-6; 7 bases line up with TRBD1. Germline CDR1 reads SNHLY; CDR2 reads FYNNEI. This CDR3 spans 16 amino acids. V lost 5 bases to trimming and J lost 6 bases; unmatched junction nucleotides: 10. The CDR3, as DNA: TGTGCCAGCAGTCAGAGGGACAGAAGGTCTAATTCACCCCTCCACTTT. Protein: CASSQRDRRSNSPLHF.

This CDR3 is CASSKRQYEQYF. In DNA form, the CDR3 reads TGTGCCAGCAGCAAACGACAGTACGAGCAGTACTTC. The chain links TRBV21-1 to TRBJ2-7; the tabulated D call, TRBD1, remains unverified against the DNA. TRBV21-1 is classified as a pseudogene. The CDR3 is 12 residues long.

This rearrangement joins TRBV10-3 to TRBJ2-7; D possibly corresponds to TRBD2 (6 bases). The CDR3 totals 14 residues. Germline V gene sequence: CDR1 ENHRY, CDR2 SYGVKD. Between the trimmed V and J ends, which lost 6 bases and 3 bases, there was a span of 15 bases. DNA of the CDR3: TGTGCCATCAGGAACACTAGCCTCAACTACGAGCAGTACTTC. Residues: CAIRNTSLNYEQYF.

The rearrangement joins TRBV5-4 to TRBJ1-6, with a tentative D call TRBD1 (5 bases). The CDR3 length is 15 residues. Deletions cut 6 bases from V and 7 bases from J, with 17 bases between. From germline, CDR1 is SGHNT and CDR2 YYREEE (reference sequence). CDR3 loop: CASTSRTGGNSPLHF. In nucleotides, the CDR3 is TGTGCCAGCACCTCCCGTACGGGGGGGAATTCACCCCTCCACTTT.

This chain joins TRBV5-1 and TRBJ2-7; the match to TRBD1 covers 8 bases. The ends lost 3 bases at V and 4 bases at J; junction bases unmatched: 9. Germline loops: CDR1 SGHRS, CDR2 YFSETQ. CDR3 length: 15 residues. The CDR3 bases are TGCGCCAGCAGCTGGGGTGCAGGGGGCTTGTACGAGCAGTACTTC. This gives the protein CASSWGAGGLYEQYF.

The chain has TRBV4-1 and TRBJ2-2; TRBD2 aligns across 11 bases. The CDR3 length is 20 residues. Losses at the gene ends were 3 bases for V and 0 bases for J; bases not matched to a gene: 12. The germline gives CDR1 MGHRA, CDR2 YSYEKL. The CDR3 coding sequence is TGCGCCAGCAGCCAGCCAGGGCTAGCGGGGGGACCTGCGAACACCGGGGAGCTGTTTTTT. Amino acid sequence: CASSQPGLAGGPANTGELFF.

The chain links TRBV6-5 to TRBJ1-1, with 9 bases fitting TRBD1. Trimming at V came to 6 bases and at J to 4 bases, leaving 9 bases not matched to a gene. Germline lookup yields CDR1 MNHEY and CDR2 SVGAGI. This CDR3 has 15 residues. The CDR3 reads CASRAPGQGSTEAFF. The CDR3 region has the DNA TGTGCCAGCAGAGCGCCTGGACAGGGGTCCACTGAAGCTTTCTTT.